What follows are 21 T cell receptor beta chains derived from one specimen sequenced in a study of cytomegalovirus exposure and HLA in healthy donors (dated by TCRdb to 2016 to 2017). The library was made by the immunoSEQ multiplex PCR assay. The multiplex PCR relied on a mix of 60 forward primers for TCR Vbeta segments and 13 reverse primers for TCR Jbeta segments. Here the immuneACCESS table is served through TCRdb, limited to in-frame sequences with V and J called. Missing clones are a known gap in these copies; in checked studies unresolved V genes cover under half, and the rest lacks a known reason. The sample table shows about 170,000 clones, and over 80% are seen once. Clones ranked in the top ten supply approximately 2.4% of the sample. Sequencing used PBMCs. Source of these receptors: a male donor in good health and CMV-seronegative.

The gene calls are TRBV2 and TRBJ1-2, with D unclear. This CDR3 comprises 14 residues. CDR1 and CDR2 (germline): SNHLY, FYNNEI. V was pared by 3 bases and J by 1 base, with 9 bases between. The CDR3 region has the DNA TGTGCCAGCAGTGATTACTCGGTTAACTATGGCTACACCTTC. Translating it yields CASSDYSVNYGYTF.

The chain has TRBV2 and TRBJ2-1; D uncertain. There are 12 residues in the CDR3. CDR1 and CDR2 from the germline V gene are SNHLY and FYNNEI. The V and J ends lost 8 bases and 0 bases respectively, with 5 bases between them. CDR3: CASRGSYNEQFF. CDR3 DNA: TGTGCCAGCCGCGGCTCCTACAATGAGCAGTTCTTC.

The chain joins TRBV7-9 to TRBJ1-2, with D unclear. The germline CDR1 and CDR2 sequences are SEHNR and FQNEAQ (reference sequence). The CDR3 contains 12 residues. V gave up 5 bases and J gave up 8 bases, with 12 bases separating them. The CDR3 loop reads CASSIGPRGYTF. The DNA of the CDR3 is TGTGCCAGCAGCATAGGACCCAGGGGCTACACCTTC.

The chain uses TRBV2 and TRBJ1-2; the D gene is possibly TRBD1 (5 bases). V was trimmed by 5 bases and J by 4 bases, leaving 11 bases between them. Germline V gives CDR1 SNHLY, CDR2 FYNNEI. This CDR3 region has 13 residues. The CDR3 coding sequence is TGTGCCAGCAGTCAGACAGTCTTCTATGGCTACACCTTC. Encoded protein: CASSQTVFYGYTF.

This chain uses TRBV5-1 with TRBJ1-1; D call uncertain. Deletions cut 2 bases from V and 5 bases from J, with 10 bases between. Germline V gives CDR1 SGHRS, CDR2 YFSETQ. CDR3 length: 13 amino acids. CDR3 amino acids: CASSFGERTEAFF. The CDR3 coding sequence is TGCGCCAGCAGCTTCGGGGAACGGACTGAAGCTTTCTTT.

This chain connects TRBV11-2 to TRBJ2-2; maybe TRBD1 (5 bases). Germline loops: CDR1 SGHAT, CDR2 FQNNGV. The CDR3 loop spans 14 amino acids. Deletions cut 5 bases from V and 1 base from J, with 8 bases between. The CDR3 sequence: CASSSRENTGELFF. Written as DNA, the CDR3 is TGTGCCAGCAGCAGCAGGGAGAACACCGGGGAGCTGTTTTTT.

In this sample, this clone turned up once. The J gene is TRBJ1-2, the V gene TRBV6-6; D perhaps matches TRBD1 (6 bases). This CDR3 contains 11 residues. Trimming shortened V by 8 bases and J by 5 bases, and 9 bases separated the two germline ends. CDR1 and CDR2 (germline): MNHNY, SVGAGI (reference sequence). In nucleotides, the CDR3 is TGTGCCAGCGGAACAGGGTATGGCTACACCTTC. Translating gives CASGTGYGYTF.

The CDR3 DNA is TGTGCCAGTAGTATAAAGTTATCTCGGGATTTGGCCTACGAGCAGTACTTC. It encodes CASSIKLSRDLAYEQYF. The genes are TRBV19 and TRBJ2-5, with TRBD2 as a possible D gene (5 bases). Judging by the DNA end, TRBJ2-7 fits better; the J call may be wrong. The germline gives CDR1 LNHDA, CDR2 SQIVND (reference sequence). This CDR3 is 17 amino acids long.

This CDR3 reads CASTPGTDTQYF. In DNA, the CDR3 is TGTGCCAGCACCCCCGGGACAGATACGCAGTATTTT. The V call is TRBV11-2, the J call TRBJ2-3; no clear D. This CDR3 spans 12 amino acids. Trimming cost V 7 bases and J 3 bases, with 8 bases left between them. Germline assignment: CDR1 SGHAT and CDR2 FQNNGV.

The chain couples TRBV2 to TRBJ2-7; TRBD2 matches 7 bases. The CDR3 spans 15 residues. Looked up from germline, CDR1 is SNHLY and CDR2 is FYNNEI. After removal of 7 bases from V and 0 bases from J, the junction contained 9 bases not matched to a gene. CDR3 nucleotide sequence: TGTGCCAGCAACGCGAACGGGGGGAGCTCCTACGAGCAGTACTTC. This encodes CASNANGGSSYEQYF. Complete variable domain (other parts from reference TRBV2 and TRBJ2-7): EPEVTQTPSHQVTQMGQEVILRCVPISNHLYFYWYRQILGQKVEFLVSFYNNEISEKSEIFDDQFSVERPDGSNFTLKIRSTKLEDSAMYFCASNANGGSSYEQYFGPGTRLTVT.

The chain recombines TRBV2 with TRBJ1-2; D gene ambiguous. This CDR3 has 15 residues. V was clipped by 1 base and J by 0 bases, with 9 bases between them. In germline, CDR1 is SNHLY, CDR2 FYNNEI. CDR3 protein: CASSEEEITNYGYTF. The CDR3 bases are TGTGCCAGCAGTGAAGAAGAGATAACTAACTATGGCTACACCTTC.

CDR3 residues: CASSEGLSNYGYTF. The CDR3 DNA is TGTGCCAGCAGCGAGGGACTGAGTAACTATGGCTACACCTTC. The chain couples TRBV9 to TRBJ1-2, with D maybe TRBD1 (5 bases). Germline V gene sequence: CDR1 SGDLS, CDR2 YYNGEE. V lost 3 bases, J lost 1 base, and 10 bases lay in between. The CDR3 length is 14 residues.

This sequence joins TRBV5-5 and TRBJ1-5, with 7 nucleotides matching TRBD1. Germline CDR1 reads SGHKS; CDR2 reads YYEKEE (reference sequence). This CDR3 contains 13 residues. Losses at the gene ends were 1 base for V and 5 bases for J; bases not matched to a gene: 0. The CDR3 is CASSLTGDQPQHF. In DNA, the CDR3 is TGTGCCAGCAGCTTGACAGGGGATCAGCCCCAGCATTTT.

The rearrangement uses TRBV7-9 and TRBJ1-6, with no clear D. The germline gives CDR1 SEHNR, CDR2 FQNEAQ (reference sequence). This CDR3 spans 18 amino acids. Trimming left V 5 bases short and J 0 bases short, with 17 bases between. CDR3 region: CASSGRRRGSSYNSPLHF. The DNA for the CDR3 is TGTGCCAGCAGCGGACGACGGAGAGGGAGCTCCTATAATTCACCCCTCCACTTT.

The chain has TRBV2 and TRBJ1-1; unclear D gene. Trimming cost V 5 bases and J 7 bases, with 11 bases left between them. This CDR3 is built from 12 residues. The germline V gene has CDR1 SNHLY and CDR2 FYNNEI. Written as DNA, the CDR3 is TGTGCCAGCAGTCCTGCCCGGGGTGAAGCTTTCTTT. Amino acids: CASSPARGEAFF.

This clone has a handful of counts. V is TRBV4-1 and J is TRBJ1-2; a weak D match, TRBD1 (5 bases). The CDR3 totals 15 residues. Germline CDR1 reads MGHRA; CDR2 reads YSYEKL. The germline V and J ends were trimmed by 4 bases and 0 bases, with 12 bases remaining between them. CDR3 DNA sequence: TGCGCCAGCAGCCTCTTGGGGGGTTCTAACTATGGCTACACCTTC. It specifies CASSLLGGSNYGYTF.

CDR3 residues: CASKRTGSDQPQHF. The CDR3 DNA is TGTGCCAGCAAACGGACAGGGTCCGATCAGCCCCAGCATTTT. The V call is TRBV6-5, the J call TRBJ1-5; 8 bases match TRBD1. V shed 7 bases and J 5 bases; nucleotides not matched to a gene: 7. Per germline, CDR1 MNHEY and CDR2 SVGAGI. This CDR3 has 14 amino acids.

The rearrangement links TRBV10-3 to TRBJ1-2; 7 bases map to TRBD1. The J segment lost 8 bases and the V segment lost 0 bases, leaving 15 bases of the junction unmatched. This CDR3 has 17 residues. Germline V gene data show CDR1 as ENHRY and CDR2 as SYGVKD. The CDR3 DNA follows: TGTGCCATCAGTGAGTCCGGGACAGCCCAAGGTACTCGGGGCTACACCTTC. Its protein is CAISESGTAQGTRGYTF.

This chain joins TRBV9 and TRBJ1-5; perhaps TRBD1 as D (6 bases). CDR1 and CDR2 from the germline V gene are SGDLS and YYNGEE. Trimming stripped 3 bases from V and 6 bases from J, with 13 bases between. This CDR3 has 14 residues. CDR3 region: CASSGGGAGQPQHF. CDR3 sequence (DNA): TGTGCCAGCAGCGGAGGGGGGGCCGGTCAGCCCCAGCATTTT.

V and J are TRBV7-9 and TRBJ1-1; the D gene is possibly TRBD1 (5 bases). V lost 4 bases to trimming and J lost 7 bases, with 13 bases between them. The CDR3 length is 13 residues. Germline-derived CDR1 and CDR2 are SEHNR and FQNEAQ (reference sequence). The CDR3 loop is CASSSYRFGEAFF. CDR3 in DNA: TGTGCCAGCAGCTCCTACAGGTTTGGTGAAGCTTTCTTT.

J is TRBJ1-6 and V is TRBV5-5, with 7 bases lining up with TRBD1. The CDR3 loop spans 15 amino acids. J was trimmed by 3 bases and V by 4 bases; bases with no gene match: 4. Germline assignment: CDR1 SGHKS and CDR2 YYEKEE (reference sequence). The DNA of the CDR3 is TGTGCCAGCAGCCCGGGGACAGTCTATAATTCACCCCTCCACTTT. Its protein product is CASSPGTVYNSPLHF.